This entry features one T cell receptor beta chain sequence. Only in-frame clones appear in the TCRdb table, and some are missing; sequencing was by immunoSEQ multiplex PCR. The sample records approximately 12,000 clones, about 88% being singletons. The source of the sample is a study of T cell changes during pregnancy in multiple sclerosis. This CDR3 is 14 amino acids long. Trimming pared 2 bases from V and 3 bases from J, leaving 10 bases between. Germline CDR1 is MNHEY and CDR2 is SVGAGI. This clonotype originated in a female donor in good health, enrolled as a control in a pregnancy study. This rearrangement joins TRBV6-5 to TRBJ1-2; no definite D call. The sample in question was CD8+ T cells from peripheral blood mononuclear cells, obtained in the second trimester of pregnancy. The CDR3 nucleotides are TGTGCCAGCAGTTACATCCCAGAGGACTATGGCTACACCTTC. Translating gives CASSYIPEDYGYTF.